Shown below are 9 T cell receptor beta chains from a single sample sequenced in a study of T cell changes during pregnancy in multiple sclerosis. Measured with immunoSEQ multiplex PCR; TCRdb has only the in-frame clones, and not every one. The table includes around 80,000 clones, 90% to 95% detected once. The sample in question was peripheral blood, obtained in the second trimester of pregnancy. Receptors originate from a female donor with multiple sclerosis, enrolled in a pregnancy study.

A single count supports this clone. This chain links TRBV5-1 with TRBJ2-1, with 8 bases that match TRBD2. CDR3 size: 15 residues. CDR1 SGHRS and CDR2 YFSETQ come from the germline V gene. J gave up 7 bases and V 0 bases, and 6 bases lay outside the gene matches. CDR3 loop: CASSLEGLVGNEQFF. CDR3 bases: TGCGCCAGCAGCTTGGAGGGACTAGTTGGGAATGAGCAGTTCTTC.

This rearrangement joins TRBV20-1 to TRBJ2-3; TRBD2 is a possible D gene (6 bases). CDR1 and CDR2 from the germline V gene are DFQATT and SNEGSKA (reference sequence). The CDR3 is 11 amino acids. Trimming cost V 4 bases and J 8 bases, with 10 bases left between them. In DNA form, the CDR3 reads TGCAGTGCTACTCTCGGGGGTACGCAGTATTTT. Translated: CSATLGGTQYF.

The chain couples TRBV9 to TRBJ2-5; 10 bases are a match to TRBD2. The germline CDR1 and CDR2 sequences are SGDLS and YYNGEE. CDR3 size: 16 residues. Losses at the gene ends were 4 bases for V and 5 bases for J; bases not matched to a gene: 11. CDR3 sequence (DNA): TGTGCCAGCAGCCCCGGGACTAGCGACGGTAGTGAGACCCAGTACTTC. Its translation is CASSPGTSDGSETQYF.

The CDR3 sequence is CASSLIRGTYNEQFF. The CDR3 DNA follows: TGTGCCAGCAGCTTAATCAGGGGCACCTACAATGAGCAGTTCTTC. The chain carries TRBV11-2 and TRBJ2-1, with D possibly matching TRBD1 (6 bases). The germline CDR1 and CDR2 sequences are SGHAT and FQNNGV. The CDR3 totals 15 residues. Trimming removed 2 bases from V and 2 bases from J, with 10 bases in between.

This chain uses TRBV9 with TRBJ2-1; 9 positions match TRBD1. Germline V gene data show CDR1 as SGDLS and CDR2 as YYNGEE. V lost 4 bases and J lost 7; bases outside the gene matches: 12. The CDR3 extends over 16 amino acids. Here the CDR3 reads CASSPKATGGGNEQFF. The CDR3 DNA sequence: TGTGCCAGCAGCCCGAAGGCCACAGGGGGCGGGAATGAGCAGTTCTTC.

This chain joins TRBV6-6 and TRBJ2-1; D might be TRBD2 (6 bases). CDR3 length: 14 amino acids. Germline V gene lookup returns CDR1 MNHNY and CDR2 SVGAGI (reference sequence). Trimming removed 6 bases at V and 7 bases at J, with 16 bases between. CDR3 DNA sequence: TGTGCCAGCAGCCAATTTTCCGGGAGAAATGAGCAGTTCTTC. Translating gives CASSQFSGRNEQFF.

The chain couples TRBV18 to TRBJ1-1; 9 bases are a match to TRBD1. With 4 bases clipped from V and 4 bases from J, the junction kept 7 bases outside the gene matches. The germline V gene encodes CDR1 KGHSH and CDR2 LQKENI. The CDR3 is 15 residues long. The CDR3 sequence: CASSQGTGIATEAFF. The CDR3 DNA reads TGTGCCAGCTCACAGGGGACAGGGATCGCCACTGAAGCTTTCTTT.

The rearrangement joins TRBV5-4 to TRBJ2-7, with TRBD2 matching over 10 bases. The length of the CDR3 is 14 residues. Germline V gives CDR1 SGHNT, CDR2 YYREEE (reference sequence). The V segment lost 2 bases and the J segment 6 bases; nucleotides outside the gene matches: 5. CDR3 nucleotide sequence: TGTGCCAGCAGCTTTGAAGCGGGAGGGGGCGAGCAGTACTTC. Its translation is CASSFEAGGGEQYF.

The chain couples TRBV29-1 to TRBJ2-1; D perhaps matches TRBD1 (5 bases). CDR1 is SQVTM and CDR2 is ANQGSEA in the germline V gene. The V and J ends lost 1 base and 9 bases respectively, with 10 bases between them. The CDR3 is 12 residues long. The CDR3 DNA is TGCAGCGTTGAAGTCTCAGGGCGTGAGCAGTTCTTC. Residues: CSVEVSGREQFF.